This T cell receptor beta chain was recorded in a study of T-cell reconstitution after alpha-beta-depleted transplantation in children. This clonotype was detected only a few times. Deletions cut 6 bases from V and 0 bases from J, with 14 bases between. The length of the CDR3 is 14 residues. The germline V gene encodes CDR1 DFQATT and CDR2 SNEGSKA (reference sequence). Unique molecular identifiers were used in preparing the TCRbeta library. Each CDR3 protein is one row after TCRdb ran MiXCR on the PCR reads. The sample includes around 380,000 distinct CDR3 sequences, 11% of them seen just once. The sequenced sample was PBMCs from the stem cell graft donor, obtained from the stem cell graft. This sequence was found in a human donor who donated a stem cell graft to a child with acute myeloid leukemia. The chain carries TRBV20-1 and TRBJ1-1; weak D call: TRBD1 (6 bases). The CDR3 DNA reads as TGCAGTGCGACGGTACAGGGTTTGAACACTGAAGCTTTCTTT. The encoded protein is CSATVQGLNTEAFF.